This T cell receptor beta chain was found in a study of blood T cell repertoires in COVID-19. Sequencing was performed with immunoSEQ multiplex PCR; in TCRdb, only in-frame clones are kept and a portion is missing. This table has 90,000 to 120,000 clones, 70% to 90% appearing once. Trimming left V 6 bases short and J 3 bases short, with 8 bases between. The CDR3 loop spans 12 amino acids. In germline, CDR1 is MDHEN, CDR2 SYDVKM. The rearrangement joins TRBV28 to TRBJ1-2, with D perhaps matching TRBD1 (6 bases). This TCR was sampled from a human donor in a cohort sampled during active COVID-19. Sequencing was performed on peripheral blood. CDR3: CASSNRDYGYTF. CDR3 coding DNA: TGTGCCAGCAGCAACAGGGACTATGGCTACACCTTC.